Shown below are 6 T cell receptor beta chains from a single sample sequenced in a study of T cells in Graves' hyperthyroidism and ophthalmopathy. From RNA transcripts, TCR beta CDR3 regions were amplified. The TCR CDR3 first-round RT-PCR relied on the HTBI primer set. Via MiXCR, TCRdb re-called the multiplex PCR reads, giving one row per CDR3 protein. Seen here are hundreds of thousands of distinct CDR3 sequences, roughly 37% observed once, and the top ten hold 7.5% to 9.5%. Material: blood. The receptors stem from a young man with Graves' hyperthyroidism.

This clonotype was detected only a few times. This sequence joins TRBV20-1 and TRBJ1-4; D is uncertain. The V gene lost 2 bases and the J gene lost 7 bases, with 20 bases spanning the gap. This CDR3 is 16 amino acids long. Per germline, CDR1 DFQATT and CDR2 SNEGSKA (reference sequence). DNA of the CDR3: TGCAGTGCTAGATGGGCAGACGGAACAAACTCTGAAAAACTGTTTTTT. Translating it yields CSARWADGTNSEKLFF.

The chain has TRBV20-1 and TRBJ1-2; the match to TRBD1 covers 7 bases. This CDR3 region has 13 residues. V lost 6 bases, J lost 2 bases, and 6 bases stayed unmatched. Germline V lookup: CDR1 DFQATT, CDR2 SNEGSKA (reference sequence). The CDR3 DNA reads as TGCAGTGCGAGTAGGGGGCGAAACTATGGCTACACCTTC. Its protein is CSASRGRNYGYTF.

The gene calls are TRBV2 and TRBJ2-1; D remains unclear. The length of the CDR3 is 14 residues. The V and J ends lost 3 bases and 5 bases respectively, with 11 bases between them. The germline CDR1 and CDR2 sequences are SNHLY and FYNNEI. The CDR3 here is CASSESGFHNEQFF. CDR3 coding DNA: TGTGCCAGCAGTGAGTCGGGTTTCCACAATGAGCAGTTCTTC.

In its sample, this clonotype was seen many times. The chain carries TRBV15 and TRBJ2-7, with a possible D match to TRBD1 (6 bases). CDR3 length equals 13 residues. The germline gives CDR1 LNHNV, CDR2 YYDKDF (reference sequence). V was cut by 3 bases and J by 3 bases, with 9 bases left in between. This chain's CDR3 is CATSRTGDYEQYF. CDR3 in DNA: TGTGCCACCAGCAGGACAGGCGACTACGAGCAGTACTTC.

The chain links TRBV7-9 to TRBJ1-4; the D gene is possibly TRBD1 (5 bases). The CDR3 sequence is 16 residues long. Germline CDR1 SEHNR, CDR2 FQNEAQ (reference sequence). V lost 5 bases and J lost 8, with 21 bases in between. CDR3 protein: CASSQGTAPLWEKLFF. CDR3 bases: TGTGCCAGCAGCCAAGGGACGGCCCCCCTCTGGGAAAAACTGTTTTTT.

The CDR3, as DNA: TGTGCCAGCAACCCGACAGGGTTTTTTGGCTCTGGGGCCAACGTCCTGACTTTC. Translating gives CASNPTGFFGSGANVLTF. The V gene is TRBV6-1, the J gene TRBJ2-6; 7 nucleotides line up with TRBD1. CDR3 length: 18 residues. Germline V lookup: CDR1 MNHNS, CDR2 SASEGT. Losses at the gene ends were 7 bases for V and 0 bases for J; bases not matched to a gene: 12.